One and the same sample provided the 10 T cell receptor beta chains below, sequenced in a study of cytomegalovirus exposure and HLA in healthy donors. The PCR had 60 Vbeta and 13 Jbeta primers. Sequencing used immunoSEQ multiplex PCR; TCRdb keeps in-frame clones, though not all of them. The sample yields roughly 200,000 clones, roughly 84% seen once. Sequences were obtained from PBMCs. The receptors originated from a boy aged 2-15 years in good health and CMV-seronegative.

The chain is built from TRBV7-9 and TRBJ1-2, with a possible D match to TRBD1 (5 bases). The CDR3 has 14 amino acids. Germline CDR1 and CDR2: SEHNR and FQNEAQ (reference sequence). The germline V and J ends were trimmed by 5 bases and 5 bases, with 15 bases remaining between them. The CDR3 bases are TGTGCCAGCAGCCCCATGGGGGGGGTGTATGGCTACACCTTC. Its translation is CASSPMGGVYGYTF.

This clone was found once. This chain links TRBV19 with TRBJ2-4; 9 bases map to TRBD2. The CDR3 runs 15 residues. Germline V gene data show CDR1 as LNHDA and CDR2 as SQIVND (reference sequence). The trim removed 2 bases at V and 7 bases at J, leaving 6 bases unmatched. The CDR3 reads CASSITGGGANIQYF. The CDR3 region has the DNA TGTGCCAGTAGTATAACGGGCGGGGGGGCGAACATTCAGTACTTC. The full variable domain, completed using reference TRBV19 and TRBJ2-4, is DGGITQSPKYLFRKEGQNVTLSCEQNLNHDAMYWYRQDPGQGLRLIYYSQIVNDFQKGDIAEGYSVSREKKESFPLTVTSAQKNPTAFYLCASSITGGGANIQYFGAGTRLSVL.

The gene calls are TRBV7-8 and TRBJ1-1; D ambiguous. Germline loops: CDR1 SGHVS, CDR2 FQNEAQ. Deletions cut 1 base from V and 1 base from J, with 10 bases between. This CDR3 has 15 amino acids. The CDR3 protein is CASSLGWSGNTEAFF. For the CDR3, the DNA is TGTGCCAGCAGCTTAGGGTGGAGCGGGAACACTGAAGCTTTCTTT.

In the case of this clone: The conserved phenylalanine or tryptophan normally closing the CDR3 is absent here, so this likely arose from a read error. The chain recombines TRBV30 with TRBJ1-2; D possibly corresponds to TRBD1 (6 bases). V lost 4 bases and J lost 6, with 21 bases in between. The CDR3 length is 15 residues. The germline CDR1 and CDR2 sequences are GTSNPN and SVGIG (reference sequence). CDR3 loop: CAWTFSGVYRDGYTL. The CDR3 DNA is TGTGCCTGGACCTTCTCGGGCGTCTACAGGGATGGCTACACCCTC.

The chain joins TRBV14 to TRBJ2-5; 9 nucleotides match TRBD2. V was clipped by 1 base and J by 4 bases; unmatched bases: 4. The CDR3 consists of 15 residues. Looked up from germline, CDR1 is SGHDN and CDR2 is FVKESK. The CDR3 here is CASSQVGSGRETQYF. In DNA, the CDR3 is TGTGCCAGCAGCCAAGTCGGTAGCGGGAGAGAGACCCAGTACTTC.

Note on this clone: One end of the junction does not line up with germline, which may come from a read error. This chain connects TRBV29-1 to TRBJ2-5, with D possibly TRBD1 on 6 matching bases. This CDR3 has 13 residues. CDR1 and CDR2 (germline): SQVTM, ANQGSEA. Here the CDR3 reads CSVEDRMEETQYF. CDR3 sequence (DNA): TGCAGCGTGGAAGACAGGATGGAAGAGACCCAGTACTTC.

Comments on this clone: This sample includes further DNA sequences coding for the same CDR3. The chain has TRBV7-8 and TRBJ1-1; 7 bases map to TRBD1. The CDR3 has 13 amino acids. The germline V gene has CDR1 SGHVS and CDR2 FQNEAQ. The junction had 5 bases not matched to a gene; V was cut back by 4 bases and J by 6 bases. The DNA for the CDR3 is TGTGCCAGCAGCTCCCCAGGGGGGTCTGAAGCTTTCTTT. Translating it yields CASSSPGGSEAFF.

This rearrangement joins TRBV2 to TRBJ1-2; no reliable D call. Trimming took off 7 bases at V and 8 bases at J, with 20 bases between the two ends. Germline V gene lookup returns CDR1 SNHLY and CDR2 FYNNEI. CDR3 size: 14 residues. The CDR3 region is CASTLSEGGGGYTF. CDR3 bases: TGTGCCAGCACTCTCAGTGAGGGTGGAGGAGGCTACACCTTC.

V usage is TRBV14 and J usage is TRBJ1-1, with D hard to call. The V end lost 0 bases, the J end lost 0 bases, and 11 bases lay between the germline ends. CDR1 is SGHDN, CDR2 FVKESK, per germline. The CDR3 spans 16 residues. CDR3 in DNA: TGTGCCAGCAGCCAAGATATTCTCGTTGTGAACACTGAAGCTTTCTTT. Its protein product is CASSQDILVVNTEAFF.

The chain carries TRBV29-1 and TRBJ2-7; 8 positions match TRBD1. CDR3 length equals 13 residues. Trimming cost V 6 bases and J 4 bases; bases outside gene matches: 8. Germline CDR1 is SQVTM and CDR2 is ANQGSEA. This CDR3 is CSVGQGRGYEQYF. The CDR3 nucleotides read TGCAGCGTAGGACAGGGACGAGGGTACGAGCAGTACTTC.